This T cell receptor (beta chain) derives from a study of regulatory T cells in long-lasting Graves disease. Study results and caveats: Lower TCR diversity characterized persistent Graves' patients relative to newly diagnosed patients. Sample size, which was small, may have reduced accuracy. Persistent disease was associated with favored TRBV28 usage and with favored use of TRBJ1-2 and TRBJ2-5.

In regard to this clonotype: The antigen remains undetermined.

Arm-PCR of CDR3 regions and iRepertoire HTBI primers were the basis on which TCR beta libraries were built. Per the study methods: Among the samples, 60 to 75 TRBV and about 15 TRBJ segments were identified. TCRdb itself ran the multiplex PCR reads through MiXCR, one entry per CDR3 protein. The V and J calls reflect TCRdb's pipeline rather than the authors' work. The sample shows about 290,000 distinct CDR3 sequences, 20% to 25% of them seen only once. Germline V gene data show CDR1 as MNHNS and CDR2 as SASEGT. V lost 7 bases and J lost 2, with 14 bases in between. This CDR3 spans 14 amino acids. Time point reported: persistent/refractory GD, antithyroid drugs over 5 years with positive TRAb. Generation of the TCR library employed RNA extracted from PBMCs.

The TCR comes from a female donor with Graves disease. The chain uses TRBV6-1 and TRBJ1-2; no firm D call. The sequencing used peripheral blood mononuclear cells (PBMCs), collected when the disease was refractory, from a patient treated with antithyroid drugs. CDR3 in DNA: TGTGCCAGCACGAGGTTGGGTTCCAACTATGGCTACACCTTC. Translating gives CASTRLGSNYGYTF.